The source of this TCR beta chain is a study of graft-versus-host responses after intestinal transplantation. The protocol was immunoSEQ multiplex PCR, while the TCRdb copy is restricted to in-frame clones and leaves out a portion. The sample records roughly 14,000 clones, more than 25% being singletons. There were roughly 200,000 CFSE-labeled responder cells plated together with roughly 200,000 irradiated, violet-dye-labeled stimulator cells. This clone was seen more than once but under ten times. The CDR3 consists of 15 residues. The germline gives CDR1 MGHDK, CDR2 SYGVNS. V lost 4 bases to trimming and J lost 5 bases; unmatched junction nucleotides: 8.

This rearrangement joins TRBV25-1 to TRBJ2-3; TRBD2 matches 8 bases. The receptor was derived from a human patient who received an intestinal transplant. The specimen comprised alloreactive CD4+ T cells from a mixed lymphocyte reaction culture, sampled before intestinal transplant. This sample's subset: CFSE-low proliferating T cells sorted from roughly 6-day pre-transplant mixed lymphocyte reaction (GvH or HvG direction). The CDR3 region is CASSGSGRGIDTQYF. The CDR3 DNA reads as TGTGCCAGCAGTGGAAGCGGGAGAGGGATAGATACGCAGTATTTT.